The 5 T cell receptor beta chains reported below all come from one sample, sequenced in a study of T-cell reconstitution after alpha-beta-depleted transplantation in children (dated by TCRdb to 2016 to 2018). The sample's treatment or condition label, decoded: allogeneic hematopoietic cell transplantation with graft depleted of TCRalphabeta T cells and CD19 B cells. Library preparation employed PCR. The listed sequencing device is Illumina HiSeq 2500. TCR library preparation used molecular barcoding, with unique molecular identifiers applied to normalize quantification of the TCRbeta repertoire. TCRdb redid the processing of the public reads, applying fastp at Q25 and MiXCR, and retained in-frame beta chains. Duplicate CDR3 protein sequences are folded into a single record with the most common DNA and genes. The sample table contains about a million distinct CDR3 sequences; only one count was recorded for about 29% of them. The ten largest clones add up to roughly 30% of the sample.

The sample here was PBMCs, mostly from graft donor cells, taken 360 days after TCRalphabeta/CD19-depleted stem cell transplant. These receptors were obtained from a boy younger than two who had a stem cell transplant for SCID, so the T cells may come from the graft donor.

This chain joins TRBV12-3 or TRBV12-4 and TRBJ1-5; TRBD1 matches at 7 bases. V gave up 2 bases and J gave up 3 bases; unmatched junction bases: 4. The CDR3 extends over 15 amino acids. CDR3 nucleotide sequence: TGTGCCAGCAGTTTAAGCAGGGGGGTCAATCAGCCCCAGCATTTT. Translating gives CASSLSRGVNQPQHF.

In its sample, this clonotype was seen a few times. The chain combines TRBV10-3 with TRBJ1-5, with 7 bases lining up with TRBD1. The germline gives CDR1 ENHRY, CDR2 SYGVKD. The trim removed 6 bases at V and 3 bases at J, leaving 2 bases unmatched. CDR3 size: 13 residues. Written as DNA, the CDR3 is TGTGCCATCAGCGGACAGGTCAATCAGCCCCAGCATTTT. It yields the protein CAISGQVNQPQHF.

This clonotype was detected once. V gene TRBV11-1 combines with J gene TRBJ2-1; TRBD2 agrees at 10 bases. This CDR3 has 18 residues. V dropped 6 bases and J dropped 7; count of bases not matched to a gene: 18. Germline loops: CDR1 SGHAT, CDR2 FQDESV (reference sequence). CDR3 sequence (DNA): TGTGCCAGCAGGTCAAGGCTAGCGGGGGTTACCTTGAGGAATGAGCAGTTCTTC. Its translation: CASRSRLAGVTLRNEQFF.

The chain joins TRBV18 to TRBJ2-5; no clear D gene. Deletions cut 1 base from V and 5 bases from J, with 8 bases between. CDR1 is KGHSH and CDR2 is LQKENI in the germline V gene. CDR3 size: 13 residues. The CDR3 loop is CASSPHKRETQYF. CDR3 coding DNA: TGTGCCAGCTCACCACACAAGAGGGAGACCCAGTACTTC.

This chain uses TRBV4-2 with TRBJ2-1, with 11 bases aligning to TRBD2. The CDR3 length is 16 residues. V shed 3 bases, J shed 4 bases, and the junction held 5 bases outside the gene matches. Looked up from germline, CDR1 is LGHNA and CDR2 is YNFKEQ. CDR3 DNA: TGTGCCAGCAGCCATTTCGGGACTAGCGGATACAATGAGCAGTTCTTC. Translated, it gives CASSHFGTSGYNEQFF.